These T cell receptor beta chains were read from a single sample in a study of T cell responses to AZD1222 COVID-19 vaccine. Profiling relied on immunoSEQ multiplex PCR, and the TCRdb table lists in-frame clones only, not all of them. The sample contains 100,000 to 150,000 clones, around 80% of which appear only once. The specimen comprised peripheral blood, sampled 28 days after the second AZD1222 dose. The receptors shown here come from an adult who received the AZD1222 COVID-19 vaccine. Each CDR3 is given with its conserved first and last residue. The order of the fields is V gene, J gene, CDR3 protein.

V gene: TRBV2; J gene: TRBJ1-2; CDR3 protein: CASRLRQGAGYGYTF
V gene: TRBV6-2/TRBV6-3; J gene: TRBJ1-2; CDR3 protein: CASSSGPVYGYTF
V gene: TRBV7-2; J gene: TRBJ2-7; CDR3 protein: CASSQAYEQYF
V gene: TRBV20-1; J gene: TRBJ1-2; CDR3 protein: CSAPRAVYTF
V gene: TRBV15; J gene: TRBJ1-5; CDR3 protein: CATSRDRTGNQPQHF
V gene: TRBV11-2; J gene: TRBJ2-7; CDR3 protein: CASSSPPGHFSYEQYF
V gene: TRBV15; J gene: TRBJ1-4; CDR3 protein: CATTHSPAGGEKLFF
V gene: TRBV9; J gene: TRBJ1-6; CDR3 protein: CASSVDHGEVNSPLHF
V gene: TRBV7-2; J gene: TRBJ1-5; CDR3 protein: CASSLRVDQPQHF
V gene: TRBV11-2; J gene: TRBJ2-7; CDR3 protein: CASSLRLGGGDALYEQYF
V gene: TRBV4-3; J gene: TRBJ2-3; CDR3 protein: CASSQDGLGEADTQYF
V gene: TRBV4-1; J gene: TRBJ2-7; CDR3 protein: CASSQINTRASEQYF
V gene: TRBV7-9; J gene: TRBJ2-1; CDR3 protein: CASSRAGGKNEQFF
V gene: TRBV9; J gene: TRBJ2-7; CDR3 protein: CASSSGGYEQYF
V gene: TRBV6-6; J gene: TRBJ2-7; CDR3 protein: CASSRTKTNARWIAYEQYF
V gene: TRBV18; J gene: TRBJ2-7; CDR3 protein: CASSSQSSYEQYF
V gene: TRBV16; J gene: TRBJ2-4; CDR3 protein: CASIIGPPRTNIQYF
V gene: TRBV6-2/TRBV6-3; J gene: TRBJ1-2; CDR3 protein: CASSFWTGYNYGYTF
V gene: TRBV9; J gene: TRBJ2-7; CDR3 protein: CASSAPPSGGAGEQYF
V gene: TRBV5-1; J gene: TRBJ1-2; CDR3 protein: CASSLSGGGNYGYTF
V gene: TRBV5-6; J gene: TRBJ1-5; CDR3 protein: CASSSLGGLSNQPQHF
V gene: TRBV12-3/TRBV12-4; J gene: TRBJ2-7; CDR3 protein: CASSLRRGEQYF
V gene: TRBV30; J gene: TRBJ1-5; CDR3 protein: CAWSDPGQKNQPQHF
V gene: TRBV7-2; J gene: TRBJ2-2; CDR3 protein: CASSLARLAGTIAGELFF
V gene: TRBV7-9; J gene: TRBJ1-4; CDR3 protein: CASSLDTSLFF
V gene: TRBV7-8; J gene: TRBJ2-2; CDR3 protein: CASIFGHGGTNTGELFF
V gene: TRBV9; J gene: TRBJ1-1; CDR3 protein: CASSVGRVTEAFF
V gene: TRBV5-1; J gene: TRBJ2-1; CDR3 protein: CASSFVGGKDNEQFF
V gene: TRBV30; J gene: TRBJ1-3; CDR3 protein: CAWSVAAGNTIYF
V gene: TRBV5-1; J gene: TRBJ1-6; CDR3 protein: CASSTGQLNSPLHF
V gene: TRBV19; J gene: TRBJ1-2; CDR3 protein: CATLVNYGYTF
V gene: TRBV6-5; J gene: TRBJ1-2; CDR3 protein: CASSYARDISGYTF
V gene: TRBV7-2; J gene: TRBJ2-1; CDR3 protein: CASTPPWSGGYNEQFF